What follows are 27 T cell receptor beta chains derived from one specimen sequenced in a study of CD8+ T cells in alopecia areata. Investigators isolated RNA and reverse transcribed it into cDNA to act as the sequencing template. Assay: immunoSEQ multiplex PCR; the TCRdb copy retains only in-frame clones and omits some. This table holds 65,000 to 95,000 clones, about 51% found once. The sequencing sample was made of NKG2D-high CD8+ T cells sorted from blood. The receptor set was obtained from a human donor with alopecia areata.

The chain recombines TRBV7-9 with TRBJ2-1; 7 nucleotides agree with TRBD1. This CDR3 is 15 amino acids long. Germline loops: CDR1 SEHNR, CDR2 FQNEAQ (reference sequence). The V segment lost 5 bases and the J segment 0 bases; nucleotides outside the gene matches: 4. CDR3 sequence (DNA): TGTGCCAGCAGCGAGACAGGGAGCTCCTACAATGAGCAGTTCTTC. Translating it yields CASSETGSSYNEQFF. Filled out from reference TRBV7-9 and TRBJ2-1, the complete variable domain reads DTGVSQNPRHKITKRGQNVTFRCDPISEHNRLYWYRQTLGQGPEFLTYFQNEAQLEKSRLLSDRFSAERPKGSFSTLEIQRTEQGDSAMYLCASSETGSSYNEQFFGPGTRLTVL.

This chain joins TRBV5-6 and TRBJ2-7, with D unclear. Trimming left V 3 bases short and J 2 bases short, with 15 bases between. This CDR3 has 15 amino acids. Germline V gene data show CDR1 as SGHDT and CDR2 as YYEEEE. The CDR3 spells CASSSRLMATYEQYF. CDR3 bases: TGTGCCAGCAGCTCTCGACTCATGGCGACCTACGAGCAGTACTTC.

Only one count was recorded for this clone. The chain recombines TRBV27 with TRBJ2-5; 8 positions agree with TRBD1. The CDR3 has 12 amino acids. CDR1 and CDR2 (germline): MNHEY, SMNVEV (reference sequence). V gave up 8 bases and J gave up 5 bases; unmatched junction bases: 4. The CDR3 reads CASGDRWETQYF. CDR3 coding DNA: TGTGCCAGCGGGGACAGGTGGGAGACCCAGTACTTC.

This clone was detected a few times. The CDR3 sequence is CALKDRGPYNEQFF. The DNA for the CDR3 is TGCGCCCTCAAGGACAGGGGGCCTTACAATGAGCAGTTCTTC. The chain employs TRBV23-1 and TRBJ2-1; 11 bases agree with TRBD1. TRBV23-1 is noted as an ORF with a role that remains uncertain. This CDR3 comprises 14 residues. The ends lost 11 bases at V and 4 bases at J; junction bases unmatched: 7.

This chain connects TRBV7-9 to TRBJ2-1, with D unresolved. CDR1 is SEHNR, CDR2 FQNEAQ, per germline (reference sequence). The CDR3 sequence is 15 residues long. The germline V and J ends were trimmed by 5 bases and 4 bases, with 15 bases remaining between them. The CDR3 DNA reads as TGTGCCAGCAGCCCCTCGCAAGGCTCATACAATGAGCAGTTCTTC. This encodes CASSPSQGSYNEQFF.

The CDR3 nucleotides are TGTGCCAGCAGTCAAAATCGGGCTAGCGGGAGACTAAGGGAGCAGTACTTC. Its translation: CASSQNRASGRLREQYF. The V call is TRBV14, the J call TRBJ2-7; 10 bases agree with TRBD2. The germline V gene encodes CDR1 SGHDN and CDR2 FVKESK. This CDR3 has 17 amino acids. The V gene end was trimmed by 6 bases and the J gene end by 7 bases; junction bases not matched to a gene: 18.

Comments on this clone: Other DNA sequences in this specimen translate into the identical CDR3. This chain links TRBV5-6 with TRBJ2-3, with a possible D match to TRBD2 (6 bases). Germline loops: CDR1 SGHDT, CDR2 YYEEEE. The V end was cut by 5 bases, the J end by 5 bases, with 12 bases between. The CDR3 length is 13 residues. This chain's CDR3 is CASSLGGVDTQYF. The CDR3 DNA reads TGTGCCAGCAGTCTGGGCGGGGTAGATACGCAGTATTTT.

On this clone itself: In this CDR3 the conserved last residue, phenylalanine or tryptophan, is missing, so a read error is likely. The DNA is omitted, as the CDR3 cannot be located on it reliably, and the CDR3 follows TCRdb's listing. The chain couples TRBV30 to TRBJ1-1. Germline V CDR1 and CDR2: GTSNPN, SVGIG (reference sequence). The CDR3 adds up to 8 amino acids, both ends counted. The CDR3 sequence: CAWRPEGL.

CDR3 amino acids: CASRGWELFF. The CDR3 DNA is TGTGCCAGCAGAGGCTGGGAGCTGTTTTTT. The chain uses TRBV2 and TRBJ2-2; no reliable D call. The CDR3 runs 10 residues. Deletions cut 6 bases from V and 9 bases from J, with 5 bases between. Germline loops: CDR1 SNHLY, CDR2 FYNNEI.

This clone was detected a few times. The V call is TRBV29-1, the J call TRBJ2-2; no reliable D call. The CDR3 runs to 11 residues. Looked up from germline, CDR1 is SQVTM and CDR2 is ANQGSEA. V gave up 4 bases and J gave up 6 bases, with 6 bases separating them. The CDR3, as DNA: TGCAGCGTTGGATTGGCCGGGGAGCTGTTTTTT. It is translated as CSVGLAGELFF.

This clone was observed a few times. CDR3 DNA sequence: TGCAGCGTTGATGGCCTAGCAAACGACGAGCAGTACTTC. Translation: CSVDGLANDEQYF. V is TRBV29-1 and J is TRBJ2-7; TRBD2 might be the D (5 bases). Trimming removed 3 bases at V and 5 bases at J, with 14 bases between. Germline CDR1 reads SQVTM; CDR2 reads ANQGSEA. The CDR3 runs 13 residues.

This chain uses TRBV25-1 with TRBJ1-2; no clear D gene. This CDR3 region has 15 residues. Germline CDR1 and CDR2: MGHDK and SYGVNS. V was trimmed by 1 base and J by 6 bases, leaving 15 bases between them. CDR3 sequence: CASSEFGMGRHGYTF. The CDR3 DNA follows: TGTGCCAGCAGTGAATTTGGTATGGGTAGGCATGGCTACACCTTC.

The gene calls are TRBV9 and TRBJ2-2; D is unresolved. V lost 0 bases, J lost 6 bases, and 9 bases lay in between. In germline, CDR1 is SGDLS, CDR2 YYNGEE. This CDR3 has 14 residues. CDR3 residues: CASSVDKGSGELFF. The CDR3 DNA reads TGTGCCAGCAGCGTAGATAAGGGTTCCGGGGAGCTGTTTTTT.

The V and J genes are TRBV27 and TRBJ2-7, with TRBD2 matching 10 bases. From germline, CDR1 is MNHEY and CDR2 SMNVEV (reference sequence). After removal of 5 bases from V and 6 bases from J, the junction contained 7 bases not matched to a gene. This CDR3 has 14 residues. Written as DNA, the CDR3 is TGTGCCAGCAGTCTACTAGCGGGATCGAGCGAGCAGTACTTC. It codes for CASSLLAGSSEQYF.

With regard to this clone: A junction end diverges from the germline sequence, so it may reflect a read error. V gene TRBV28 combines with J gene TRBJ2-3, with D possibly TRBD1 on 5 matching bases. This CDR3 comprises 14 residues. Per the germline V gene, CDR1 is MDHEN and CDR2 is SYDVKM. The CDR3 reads CASGLAGRTDTQYF. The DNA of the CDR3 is TGTGCCAGCGGTTTGGCAGGGCGGACAGATACGCAGTATTTT.

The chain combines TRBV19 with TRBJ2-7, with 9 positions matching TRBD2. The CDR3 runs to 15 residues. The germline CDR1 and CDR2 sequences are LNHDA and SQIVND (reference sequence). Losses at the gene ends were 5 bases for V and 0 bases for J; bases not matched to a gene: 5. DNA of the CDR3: TGTGCCAGTAGTCCTAGCGGGGAAAGCTCCTACGAGCAGTACTTC. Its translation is CASSPSGESSYEQYF.

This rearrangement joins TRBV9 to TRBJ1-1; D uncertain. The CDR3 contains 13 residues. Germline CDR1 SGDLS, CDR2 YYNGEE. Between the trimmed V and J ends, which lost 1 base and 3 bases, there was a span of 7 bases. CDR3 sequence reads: CASSVFGDTEAFF. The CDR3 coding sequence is TGTGCCAGCAGCGTATTTGGGGACACTGAAGCTTTCTTT.

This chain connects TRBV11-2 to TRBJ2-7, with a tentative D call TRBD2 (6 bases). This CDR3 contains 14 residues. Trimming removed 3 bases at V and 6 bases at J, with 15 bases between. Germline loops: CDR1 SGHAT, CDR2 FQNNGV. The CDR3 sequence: CASSFGQGGVEQYF. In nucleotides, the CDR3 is TGTGCCAGCAGCTTCGGTCAGGGAGGCGTCGAGCAGTACTTC.

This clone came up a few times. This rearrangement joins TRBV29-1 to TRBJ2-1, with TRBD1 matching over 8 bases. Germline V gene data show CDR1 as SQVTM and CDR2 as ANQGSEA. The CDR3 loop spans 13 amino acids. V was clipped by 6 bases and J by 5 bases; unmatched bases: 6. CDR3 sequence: CSVPRTGNNEQFF. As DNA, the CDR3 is TGCAGCGTCCCGAGGACAGGGAACAATGAGCAGTTCTTC.

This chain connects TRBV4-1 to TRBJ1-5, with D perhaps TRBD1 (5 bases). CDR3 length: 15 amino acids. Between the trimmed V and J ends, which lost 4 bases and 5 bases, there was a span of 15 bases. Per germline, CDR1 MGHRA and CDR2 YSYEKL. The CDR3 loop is CASSRVEGSDQPQHF. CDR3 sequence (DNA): TGCGCCAGCAGCCGGGTGGAGGGGAGTGATCAGCCCCAGCATTTT.

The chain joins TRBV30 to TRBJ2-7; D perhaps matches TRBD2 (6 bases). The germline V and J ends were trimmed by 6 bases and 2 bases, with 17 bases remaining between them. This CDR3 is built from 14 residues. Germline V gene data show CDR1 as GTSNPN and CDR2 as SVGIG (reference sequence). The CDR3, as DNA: TGTGCCTGTACAAGGGACTTCCTCGCCTACGAGCAGTACTTC. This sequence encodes CACTRDFLAYEQYF.

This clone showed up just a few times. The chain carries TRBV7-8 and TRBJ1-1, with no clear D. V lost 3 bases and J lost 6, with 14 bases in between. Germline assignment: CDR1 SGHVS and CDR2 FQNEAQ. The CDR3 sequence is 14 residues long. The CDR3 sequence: CASSFVAGRAEAFF. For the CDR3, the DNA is TGTGCCAGCAGCTTTGTGGCCGGGAGGGCTGAAGCTTTCTTT. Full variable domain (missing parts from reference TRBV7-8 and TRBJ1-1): GAGVSQSPRYKVAKRGQDVALRCDPISGHVSLFWYQQALGQGPEFLTYFQNEAQLDKSGLPSDRFFAERPEGSVSTLKIQRTQQEDSAVYLCASSFVAGRAEAFFGQGTRLTVV.

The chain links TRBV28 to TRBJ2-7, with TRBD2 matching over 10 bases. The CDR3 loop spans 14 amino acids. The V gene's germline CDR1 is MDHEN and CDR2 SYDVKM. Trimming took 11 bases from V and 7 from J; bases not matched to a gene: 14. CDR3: CAASGRAEIEEQYF. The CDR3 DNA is TGTGCCGCGAGCGGGAGGGCCGAGATTGAGGAGCAGTACTTC.

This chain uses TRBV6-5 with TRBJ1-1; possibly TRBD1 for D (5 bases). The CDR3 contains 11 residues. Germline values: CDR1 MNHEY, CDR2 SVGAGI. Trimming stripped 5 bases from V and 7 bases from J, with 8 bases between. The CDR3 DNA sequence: TGTGCCAGCAGTCAGGGAAATGAAGCTTTCTTT. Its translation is CASSQGNEAFF.

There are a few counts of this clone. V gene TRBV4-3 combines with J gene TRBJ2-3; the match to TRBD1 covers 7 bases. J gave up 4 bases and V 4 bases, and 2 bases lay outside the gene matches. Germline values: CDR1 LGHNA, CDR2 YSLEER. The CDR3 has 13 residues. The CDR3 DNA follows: TGCGCCAGCAGCCCACAGGGGTCAGATACGCAGTATTTT. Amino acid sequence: CASSPQGSDTQYF.

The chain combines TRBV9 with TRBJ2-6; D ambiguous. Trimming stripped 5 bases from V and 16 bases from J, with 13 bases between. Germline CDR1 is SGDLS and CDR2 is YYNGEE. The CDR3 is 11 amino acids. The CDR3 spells CASSNEVLLTF. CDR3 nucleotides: TGTGCCAGCAGTAACGAGGTGTTGCTGACTTTC.

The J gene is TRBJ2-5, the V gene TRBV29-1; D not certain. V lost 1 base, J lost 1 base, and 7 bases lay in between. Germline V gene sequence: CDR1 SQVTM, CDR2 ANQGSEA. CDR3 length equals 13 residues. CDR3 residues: CSVEGRIQETQYF. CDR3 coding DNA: TGCAGCGTTGAAGGTCGCATCCAAGAGACCCAGTACTTC.